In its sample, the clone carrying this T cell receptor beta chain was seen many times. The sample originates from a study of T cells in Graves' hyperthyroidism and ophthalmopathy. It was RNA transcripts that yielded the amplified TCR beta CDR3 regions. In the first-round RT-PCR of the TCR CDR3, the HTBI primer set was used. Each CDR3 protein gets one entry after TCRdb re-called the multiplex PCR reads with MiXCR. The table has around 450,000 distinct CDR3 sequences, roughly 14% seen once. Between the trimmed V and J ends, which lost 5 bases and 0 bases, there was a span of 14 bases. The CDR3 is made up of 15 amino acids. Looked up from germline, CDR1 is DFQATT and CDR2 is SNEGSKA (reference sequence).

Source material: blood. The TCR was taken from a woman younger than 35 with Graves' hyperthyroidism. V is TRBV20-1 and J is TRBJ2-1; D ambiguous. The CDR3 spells CSADSPPSSYNEQFF. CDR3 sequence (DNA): TGCAGTGCTGACTCCCCCCCTAGCTCCTACAATGAGCAGTTCTTC.